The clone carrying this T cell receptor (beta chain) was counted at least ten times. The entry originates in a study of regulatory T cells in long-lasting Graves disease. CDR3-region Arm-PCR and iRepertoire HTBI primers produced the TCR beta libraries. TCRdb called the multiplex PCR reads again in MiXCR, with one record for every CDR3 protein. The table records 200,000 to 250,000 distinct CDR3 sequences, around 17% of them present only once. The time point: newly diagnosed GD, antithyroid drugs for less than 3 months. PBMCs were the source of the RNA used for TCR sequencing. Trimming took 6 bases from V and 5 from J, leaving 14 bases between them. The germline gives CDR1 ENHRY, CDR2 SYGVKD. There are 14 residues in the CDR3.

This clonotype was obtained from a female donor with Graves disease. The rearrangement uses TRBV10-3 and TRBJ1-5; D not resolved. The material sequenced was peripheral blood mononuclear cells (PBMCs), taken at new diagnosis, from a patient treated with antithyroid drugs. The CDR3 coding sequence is TGTGCCATCAGCAATCAAATTAGGGATCAGCCCCAGCATTTT. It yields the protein CAISNQIRDQPQHF.